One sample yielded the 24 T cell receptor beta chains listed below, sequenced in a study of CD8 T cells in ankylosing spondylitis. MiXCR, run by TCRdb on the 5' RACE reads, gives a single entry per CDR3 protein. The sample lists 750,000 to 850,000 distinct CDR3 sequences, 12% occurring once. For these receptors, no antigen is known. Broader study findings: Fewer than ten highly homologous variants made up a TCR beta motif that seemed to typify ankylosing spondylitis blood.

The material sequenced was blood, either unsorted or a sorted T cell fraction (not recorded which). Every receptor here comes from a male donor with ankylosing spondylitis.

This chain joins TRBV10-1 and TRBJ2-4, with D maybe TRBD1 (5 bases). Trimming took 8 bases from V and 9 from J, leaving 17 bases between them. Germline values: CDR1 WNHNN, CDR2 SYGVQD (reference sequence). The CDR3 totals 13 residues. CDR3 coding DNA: TGCGCCAGCTCCATAGGGGTATCGGGCATTCAGTACTTC. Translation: CASSIGVSGIQYF.

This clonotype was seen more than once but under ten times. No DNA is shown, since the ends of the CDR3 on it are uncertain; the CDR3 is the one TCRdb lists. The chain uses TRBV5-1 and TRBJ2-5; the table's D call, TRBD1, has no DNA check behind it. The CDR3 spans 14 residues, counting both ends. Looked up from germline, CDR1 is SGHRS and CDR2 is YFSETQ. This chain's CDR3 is CASSFGEGRETQYF.

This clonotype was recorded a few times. The CDR3, as DNA: TGTGCCAGCAGTTACGCAGGGACGGTGGCCAAAAACATTCAGTACTTC. Translation gives CASSYAGTVAKNIQYF. The chain has TRBV6-5 and TRBJ2-4; D is tentatively TRBD1 or TRBD2 (5 bases each). Trimming left V 2 bases short and J 1 base short, with 12 bases between. Germline values: CDR1 MNHEY, CDR2 SVGAGI. The CDR3 totals 16 residues.

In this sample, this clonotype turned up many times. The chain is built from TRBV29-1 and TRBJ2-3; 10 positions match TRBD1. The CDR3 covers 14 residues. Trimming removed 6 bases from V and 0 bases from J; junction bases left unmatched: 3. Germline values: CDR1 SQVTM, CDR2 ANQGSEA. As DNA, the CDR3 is TGCAGCGTCCGGGACAGGGGTAGCACAGATACGCAGTATTTT. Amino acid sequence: CSVRDRGSTDTQYF.

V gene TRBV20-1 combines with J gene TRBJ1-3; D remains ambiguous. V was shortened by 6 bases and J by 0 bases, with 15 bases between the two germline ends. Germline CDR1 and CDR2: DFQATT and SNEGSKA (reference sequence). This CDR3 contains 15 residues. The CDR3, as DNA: TGCAGTGCAACCGTCGACCCGAGCTCTGGAAACACCATATATTTT. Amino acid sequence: CSATVDPSSGNTIYF.

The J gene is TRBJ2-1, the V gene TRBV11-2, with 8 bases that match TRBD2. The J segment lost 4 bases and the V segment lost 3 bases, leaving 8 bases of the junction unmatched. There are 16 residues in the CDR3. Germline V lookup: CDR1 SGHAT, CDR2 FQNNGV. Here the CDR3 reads CASSFRGGTRYNEQFF. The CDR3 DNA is TGTGCCAGCAGCTTTCGAGGGGGGACTAGATACAATGAGCAGTTCTTC.

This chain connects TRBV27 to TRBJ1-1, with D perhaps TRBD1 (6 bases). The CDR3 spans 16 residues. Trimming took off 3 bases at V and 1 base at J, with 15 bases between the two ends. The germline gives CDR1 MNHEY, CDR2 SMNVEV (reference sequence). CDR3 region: CASSFLGGTPNTEAFF. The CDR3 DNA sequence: TGTGCCAGCAGTTTTCTAGGTGGGACACCGAACACTGAAGCTTTCTTT.

Here the CDR3 reads CASRGHDPSDYNEQFF. The CDR3 nucleotides are TGTGCCAGCAGAGGCCACGACCCCTCGGACTACAATGAGCAGTTCTTC. This chain links TRBV6-2 or TRBV6-3 with TRBJ2-1; D is uncertain. V dropped 6 bases and J dropped 3 bases, with 18 bases sitting between them. This CDR3 spans 16 amino acids. Germline V CDR1 and CDR2: MNHEY, SVGEGT.

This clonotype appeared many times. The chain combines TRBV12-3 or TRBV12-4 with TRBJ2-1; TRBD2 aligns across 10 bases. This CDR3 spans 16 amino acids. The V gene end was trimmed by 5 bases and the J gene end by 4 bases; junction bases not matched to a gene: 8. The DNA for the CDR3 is TGTGCCAGCAGTCTCGGACTAGCGGCCGTTTACAATGAGCAGTTCTTC. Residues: CASSLGLAAVYNEQFF.

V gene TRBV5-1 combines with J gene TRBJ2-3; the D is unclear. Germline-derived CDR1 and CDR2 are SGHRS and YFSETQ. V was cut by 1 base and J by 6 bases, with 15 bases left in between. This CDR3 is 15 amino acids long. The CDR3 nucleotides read TGCGCCAGCAGCTTGTTAGACTCAAGAACCGATACGCAGTATTTT. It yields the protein CASSLLDSRTDTQYF.

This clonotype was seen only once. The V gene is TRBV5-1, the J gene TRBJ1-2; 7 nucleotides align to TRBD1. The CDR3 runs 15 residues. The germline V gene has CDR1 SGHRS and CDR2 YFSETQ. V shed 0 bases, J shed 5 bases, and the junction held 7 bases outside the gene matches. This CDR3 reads CASSLELGGQYGYTF. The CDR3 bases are TGCGCCAGCAGCTTGGAGTTAGGGGGCCAGTATGGCTACACCTTC.

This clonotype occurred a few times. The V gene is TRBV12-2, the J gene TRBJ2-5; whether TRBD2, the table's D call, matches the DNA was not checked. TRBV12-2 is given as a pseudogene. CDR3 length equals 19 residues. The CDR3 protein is CASRLERRSPRTMQETQYF. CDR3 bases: TGTGCAAGTCGCTTAGAACGGAGGAGTCCTAGGACTATGCAAGAGACCCAGTACTTC.

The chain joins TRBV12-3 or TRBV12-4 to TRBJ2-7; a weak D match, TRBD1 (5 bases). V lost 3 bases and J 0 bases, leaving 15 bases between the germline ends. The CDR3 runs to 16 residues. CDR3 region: CASSFAQEILSYEQYF. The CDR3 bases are TGTGCCAGCAGTTTCGCACAGGAGATCCTCTCCTACGAGCAGTACTTC.

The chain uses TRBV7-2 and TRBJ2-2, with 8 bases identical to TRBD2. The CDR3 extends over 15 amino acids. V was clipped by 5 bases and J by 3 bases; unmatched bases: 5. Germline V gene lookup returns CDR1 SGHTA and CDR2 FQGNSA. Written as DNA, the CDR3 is TGTGCCAGCAGCCCGGGAGGGACTTACACCGGGGAGCTGTTTTTT. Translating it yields CASSPGGTYTGELFF.

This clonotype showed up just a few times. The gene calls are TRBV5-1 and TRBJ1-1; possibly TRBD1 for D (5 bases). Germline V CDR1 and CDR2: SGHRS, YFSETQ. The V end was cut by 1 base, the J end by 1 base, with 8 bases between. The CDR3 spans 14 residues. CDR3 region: CASSLQRGNTEAFF. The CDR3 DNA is TGCGCCAGCAGCTTGCAAAGGGGGAACACTGAAGCTTTCTTT.

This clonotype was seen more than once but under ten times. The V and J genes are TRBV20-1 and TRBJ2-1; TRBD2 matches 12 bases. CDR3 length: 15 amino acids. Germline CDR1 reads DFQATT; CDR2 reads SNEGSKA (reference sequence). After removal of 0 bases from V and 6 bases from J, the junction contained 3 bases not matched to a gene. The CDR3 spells CSARDATSGGNEQFF. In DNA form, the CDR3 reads TGCAGTGCTAGAGATGCGACTAGCGGGGGCAATGAGCAGTTCTTC.

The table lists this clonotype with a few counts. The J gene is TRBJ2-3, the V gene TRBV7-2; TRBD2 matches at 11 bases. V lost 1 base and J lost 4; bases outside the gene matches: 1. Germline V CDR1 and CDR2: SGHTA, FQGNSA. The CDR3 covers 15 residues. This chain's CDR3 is CASSLVAGGPDTQYF. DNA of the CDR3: TGTGCCAGCAGCTTAGTAGCGGGGGGGCCAGATACGCAGTATTTT.

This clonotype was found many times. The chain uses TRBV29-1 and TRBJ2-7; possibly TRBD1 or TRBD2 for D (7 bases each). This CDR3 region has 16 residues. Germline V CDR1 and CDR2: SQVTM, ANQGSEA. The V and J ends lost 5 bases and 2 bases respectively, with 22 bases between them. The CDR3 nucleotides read TGCAGCGTTCGAAGGACAGGCCCGGGGGGCCCCTACGAGCAGTACTTC. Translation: CSVRRTGPGGPYEQYF.

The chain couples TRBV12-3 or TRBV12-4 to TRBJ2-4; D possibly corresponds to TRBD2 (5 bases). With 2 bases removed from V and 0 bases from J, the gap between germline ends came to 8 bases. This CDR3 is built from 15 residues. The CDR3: CASSLRGLAKNIQYF. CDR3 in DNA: TGTGCCAGCAGTTTAAGAGGGCTAGCCAAAAACATTCAGTACTTC.

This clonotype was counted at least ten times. CDR3 in DNA: TGTGCCAGCAGTACCGACGGGTTCCATCAGCCCCAGCATTTT. Protein product: CASSTDGFHQPQHF. This sequence joins TRBV12-3 or TRBV12-4 and TRBJ1-5, with D unresolved. The CDR3 spans 14 residues. V was cut by 5 bases and J by 5 bases, with 13 bases left in between.

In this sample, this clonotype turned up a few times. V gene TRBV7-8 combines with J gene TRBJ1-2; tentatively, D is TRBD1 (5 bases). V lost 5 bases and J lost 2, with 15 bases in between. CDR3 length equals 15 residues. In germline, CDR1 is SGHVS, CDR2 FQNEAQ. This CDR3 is CASSIRPDNNYGYTF. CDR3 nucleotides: TGTGCCAGCAGCATCCGCCCGGACAACAACTATGGCTACACCTTC.

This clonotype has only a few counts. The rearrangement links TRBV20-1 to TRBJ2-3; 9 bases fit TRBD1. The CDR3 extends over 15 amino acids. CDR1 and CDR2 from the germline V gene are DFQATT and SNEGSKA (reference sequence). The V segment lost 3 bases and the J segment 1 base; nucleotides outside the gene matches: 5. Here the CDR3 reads CSARDRGLGTDTQYF. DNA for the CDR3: TGCAGTGCTAGGGACAGGGGACTGGGCACAGATACGCAGTATTTT.

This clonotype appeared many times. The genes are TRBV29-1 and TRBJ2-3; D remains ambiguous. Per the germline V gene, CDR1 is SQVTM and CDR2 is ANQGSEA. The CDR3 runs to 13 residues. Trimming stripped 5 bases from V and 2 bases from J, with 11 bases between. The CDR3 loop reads CSVRGLYTDTQYF. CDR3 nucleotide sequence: TGCAGCGTTCGAGGCTTATACACAGATACGCAGTATTTT.

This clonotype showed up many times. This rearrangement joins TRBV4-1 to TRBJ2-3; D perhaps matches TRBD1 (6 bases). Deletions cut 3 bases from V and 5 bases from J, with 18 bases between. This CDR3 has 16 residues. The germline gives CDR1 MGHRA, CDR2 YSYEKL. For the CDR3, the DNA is TGCGCCAGCAGCCATCCCACAGGGCGTCGAGGAGATACGCAGTATTTT. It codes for CASSHPTGRRGDTQYF.